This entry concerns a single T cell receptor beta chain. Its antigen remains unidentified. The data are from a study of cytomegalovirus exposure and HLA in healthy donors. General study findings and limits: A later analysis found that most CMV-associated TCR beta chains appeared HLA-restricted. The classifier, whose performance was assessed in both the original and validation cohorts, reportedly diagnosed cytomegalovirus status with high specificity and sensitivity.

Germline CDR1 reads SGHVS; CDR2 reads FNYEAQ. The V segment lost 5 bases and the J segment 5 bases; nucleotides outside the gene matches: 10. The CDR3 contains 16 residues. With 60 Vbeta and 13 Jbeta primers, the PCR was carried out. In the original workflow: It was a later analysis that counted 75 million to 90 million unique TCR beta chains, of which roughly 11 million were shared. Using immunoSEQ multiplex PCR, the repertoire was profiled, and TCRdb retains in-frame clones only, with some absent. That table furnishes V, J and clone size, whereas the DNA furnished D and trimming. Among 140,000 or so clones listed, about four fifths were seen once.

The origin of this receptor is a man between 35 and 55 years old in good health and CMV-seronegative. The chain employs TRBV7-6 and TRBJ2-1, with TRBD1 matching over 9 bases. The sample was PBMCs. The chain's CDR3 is CASSRGPTGGDNEQFF. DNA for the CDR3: TGTGCCAGCAGCCGAGGTCCGACAGGGGGTGACAATGAGCAGTTCTTC.